These T cell receptor beta chains were read from a single sample in a study of shared T cell receptors in the human thymus. Libraries were prepared by immunoSEQ multiplex PCR; TCRdb keeps only in-frame clonotypes and omits some of them. The data hold 500,000 to 750,000 clones, with approximately 88% observed a single time. Separately, the same data were catalogued under a study of human thymus T cells.

The sequencing input was thymocytes. These receptors came from a boy under two years old with a congenital heart defect. The CDR3 runs from the conserved cysteine through the conserved F or W. Each record gives: V gene, J gene, D gene, CDR3 length, clone size, CDR3 protein, CDR3 DNA. D genes are given only for firm matches. Clone size is not always given. Where it is, it says once, few, many or a class for expanded clones.

v_gene: TRBV5-7
j_gene: TRBJ1-4
d_gene: NA
len: 14
abundance: NA
CDR3aa: CASSRTNPNEKLFF
CDR3nt: TGTGCCAGCAGCCGGACAAACCCTAATGAAAAACTGTTTTTT

v_gene: TRBV13
j_gene: TRBJ2-7
d_gene: NA
len: 13
abundance: NA
CDR3aa: CASSFVSDYEQYF
CDR3nt: TGTGCCAGCAGCTTTGTTAGCGACTACGAGCAGTACTTC

v_gene: TRBV6-1
j_gene: TRBJ2-7
d_gene: NA
len: 16
abundance: NA
CDR3aa: CASSEYGALSSYEQYF
CDR3nt: TGTGCCAGCAGTGAATACGGAGCCTTGAGCTCCTACGAGCAGTACTTC

v_gene: TRBV6-5
j_gene: TRBJ2-1
d_gene: TRBD2
len: 15
abundance: NA
CDR3aa: CASSYPGLPYNEQFF
CDR3nt: TGTGCCAGCAGTTACCCGGGACTACCCTACAATGAGCAGTTCTTC

v_gene: TRBV7-9
j_gene: TRBJ2-3
d_gene: TRBD1
len: 18
abundance: NA
CDR3aa: CASSLCFRDRGFTDTQYF
CDR3nt: TGTGCCAGCAGCTTATGTTTCCGGGACAGGGGGTTCACAGATACGCAGTATTTT

v_gene: TRBV25-1
j_gene: TRBJ2-5
d_gene: TRBD1
len: 15
abundance: few
CDR3aa: CASSGRDRYQETQYF
CDR3nt: TGTGCCAGCAGTGGTCGGGACAGGTACCAAGAGACCCAGTACTTC

v_gene: TRBV28
j_gene: TRBJ1-2
d_gene: TRBD1
len: 17
abundance: NA
CDR3aa: CASRGQGALYGPYGYTF
CDR3nt: TGTGCCAGCAGAGGACAGGGGGCCCTCTATGGTCCCTATGGCTACACCTTC

v_gene: TRBV6-5
j_gene: TRBJ2-1
d_gene: NA
len: 16
abundance: NA
CDR3aa: CASSYISRGSYNEQFF
CDR3nt: TGTGCCAGCAGTTACATTTCCCGGGGCTCCTACAATGAGCAGTTCTTC

v_gene: TRBV28
j_gene: TRBJ2-7
d_gene: NA
len: 17
abundance: NA
CDR3aa: CASSLLREVGPVYEQYF
CDR3nt: TGTGCCAGCAGTCTACTAAGGGAGGTGGGGCCGGTATACGAGCAGTACTTC

v_gene: TRBV10-3
j_gene: TRBJ1-1
d_gene: NA
len: 12
abundance: NA
CDR3aa: CAVGTLNTEAFF
CDR3nt: TGTGCCGTGGGGACATTGAACACTGAAGCTTTCTTT

v_gene: TRBV11-1
j_gene: TRBJ1-4
d_gene: NA
len: 13
abundance: NA
CDR3aa: CASTLSMGGKLFF
CDR3nt: TGTGCCAGCACCCTCAGCATGGGGGGAAAACTGTTTTTT

v_gene: TRBV7-9
j_gene: TRBJ1-5
d_gene: TRBD1
len: 14
abundance: NA
CDR3aa: CASSPTGGGQPQHF
CDR3nt: TGTGCCAGCAGCCCCACAGGGGGCGGTCAGCCCCAGCATTTT

v_gene: TRBV27
j_gene: TRBJ2-1
d_gene: TRBD2
len: 17
abundance: once
CDR3aa: CASSLGGGTRANNEQFF
CDR3nt: TGTGCCAGCAGTTTAGGCGGTGGGACTAGAGCGAACAATGAGCAGTTCTTC

v_gene: TRBV5-1
j_gene: TRBJ2-7
d_gene: NA
len: 16
abundance: NA
CDR3aa: CASSSHTGKNPHEQYF
CDR3nt: TGCGCCAGCAGCTCCCATACAGGGAAAAACCCCCACGAGCAGTACTTC

v_gene: TRBV6-1
j_gene: TRBJ1-1
d_gene: TRBD1
len: 15
abundance: NA
CDR3aa: CASRNAQGVDTEAFF
CDR3nt: TGTGCCAGCAGGAATGCTCAGGGGGTCGACACTGAAGCTTTCTTT

v_gene: TRBV4-2
j_gene: TRBJ2-1
d_gene: TRBD2
len: 15
abundance: once
CDR3aa: CASSQTSGAYNEQFF
CDR3nt: TGTGCCAGCAGCCAGACTAGCGGGGCCTACAATGAGCAGTTCTTC

v_gene: TRBV30
j_gene: TRBJ2-7
d_gene: NA
len: 11
abundance: once
CDR3aa: CAWSVRDEQYF
CDR3nt: TGTGCCTGGAGTGTCCGGGATGAGCAGTACTTC

v_gene: TRBV21-1
j_gene: TRBJ2-3
d_gene: NA
len: 17
abundance: NA
CDR3aa: CASRLRPGLAGTDTQYF
CDR3nt: TGTGCCAGCAGGCTTAGACCGGGACTAGCGGGTACAGATACGCAGTATTTT

v_gene: TRBV7-6
j_gene: TRBJ1-1
d_gene: NA
len: 17
abundance: NA
CDR3aa: CASSPRGGQGESTEAFF
CDR3nt: TGTGCCAGCAGCCCGCGGGGGGGCCAAGGGGAGTCCACTGAAGCTTTCTTT

v_gene: TRBV5-1
j_gene: TRBJ2-4
d_gene: TRBD2
len: 18
abundance: NA
CDR3aa: CASSKKASGRTLKNIQYF
CDR3nt: TGCGCCAGCAGCAAAAAGGCTAGCGGGCGGACCCTCAAAAACATTCAGTACTTC

v_gene: TRBV27
j_gene: TRBJ2-7
d_gene: NA
len: 15
abundance: NA
CDR3aa: CASSPLRRHSYEQYF
CDR3nt: TGTGCCAGCAGTCCCCTCAGGCGACACTCCTACGAGCAGTACTTC

v_gene: TRBV10-3
j_gene: TRBJ2-7
d_gene: NA
len: 14
abundance: NA
CDR3aa: CAISNDSPRDEQYF
CDR3nt: TGTGCCATCAGTAACGACAGCCCTCGGGACGAGCAGTACTTC

v_gene: TRBV27
j_gene: TRBJ2-3
d_gene: TRBD2
len: 18
abundance: NA
CDR3aa: CASSLGRVRASGTDTQYF
CDR3nt: TGTGCCAGCAGTTTGGGGAGGGTTAGGGCTAGCGGCACAGATACGCAGTATTTT

v_gene: TRBV27
j_gene: TRBJ1-3
d_gene: TRBD1
len: 16
abundance: NA
CDR3aa: CASSATGQDSGNTIYF
CDR3nt: TGTGCCAGCAGTGCCACTGGACAGGACTCTGGAAACACCATATATTTT

v_gene: TRBV6-1
j_gene: TRBJ2-3
d_gene: TRBD1
len: 15
abundance: NA
CDR3aa: CASSETTGRRDTQYF
CDR3nt: TGTGCCAGCAGTGAAACGACAGGGCGGAGAGATACGCAGTATTTT

v_gene: TRBV14
j_gene: TRBJ2-2
d_gene: NA
len: 15
abundance: NA
CDR3aa: CASSQADNPTGELFF
CDR3nt: TGTGCCAGCAGCCAAGCGGACAACCCCACCGGGGAGCTGTTTTTT

v_gene: TRBV27
j_gene: TRBJ2-5
d_gene: TRBD2
len: 18
abundance: NA
CDR3aa: CASSFSLAGGGTYGTQYF
CDR3nt: TGTGCCAGCAGTTTTAGTCTAGCGGGAGGGGGGACCTACGGGACCCAGTACTTC

v_gene: TRBV6-1
j_gene: TRBJ2-7
d_gene: NA
len: 15
abundance: NA
CDR3aa: CASTGASTNWLEQYF
CDR3nt: TGTGCCAGCACGGGAGCTAGCACGAACTGGCTCGAGCAGTACTTC

v_gene: TRBV4-3
j_gene: TRBJ2-1
d_gene: NA
len: 15
abundance: NA
CDR3aa: CASSQDGTPSNEQFF
CDR3nt: TGCGCCAGCAGCCAAGACGGGACACCTTCCAATGAGCAGTTCTTC

v_gene: TRBV15
j_gene: TRBJ2-7
d_gene: TRBD1
len: 18
abundance: NA
CDR3aa: CATSRDGTGQGEAYEQYF
CDR3nt: TGTGCCACCAGCAGAGATGGAACAGGACAGGGGGAGGCCTACGAGCAGTACTTC

v_gene: TRBV10-3
j_gene: TRBJ1-3
d_gene: TRBD1
len: 14
abundance: NA
CDR3aa: CAISEVKGANTIYF
CDR3nt: TGTGCCATCAGTGAGGTCAAGGGGGCAAACACCATATATTTT

v_gene: TRBV15
j_gene: TRBJ2-1
d_gene: NA
len: 18
abundance: NA
CDR3aa: CATSRGVAGAPTYNEQFF
CDR3nt: TGTGCCACCAGCAGAGGGGTGGCGGGGGCCCCTACCTACAATGAGCAGTTCTTC

v_gene: TRBV30
j_gene: TRBJ2-7
d_gene: TRBD2
len: 15
abundance: NA
CDR3aa: CAWRAPSGRGYEQYF
CDR3nt: TGTGCCTGGAGGGCCCCTAGCGGGAGAGGGTACGAGCAGTACTTC

v_gene: TRBV6-1
j_gene: TRBJ2-4
d_gene: NA
len: 14
abundance: NA
CDR3aa: CASALGSGGHIQYF
CDR3nt: TGTGCCAGCGCCCTGGGGTCAGGGGGGCACATTCAGTACTTC

v_gene: TRBV5-6
j_gene: TRBJ2-1
d_gene: NA
len: 13
abundance: NA
CDR3aa: CASSPTGYNEQFF
CDR3nt: TGTGCCAGCAGCCCGACAGGTTACAATGAGCAGTTCTTC